This TCR beta chain was obtained from a study of cytomegalovirus exposure and HLA in healthy donors. The CDR3 runs 14 residues. CDR1 and CDR2 (germline): PRHDT, FYEKMQ (reference sequence). Trimming pared 5 bases from V and 5 bases from J, leaving 16 bases between. In the PCR, 60 Vbeta and 13 Jbeta primers were used. Assay: immunoSEQ multiplex PCR; the TCRdb copy retains only in-frame clones and omits some. Found here are about 120,000 clones, approximately 74% of them singletons; the top ten hold roughly 7.5%. Regarding this clone: Its antigen remains unknown.

Findings and limits, study-wide: For most TCR beta V segments, an earlier analysis put the productive rate at about 87% or about 30% of the time.

The chain recombines TRBV13 with TRBJ2-7; D is perhaps TRBD1 (5 bases). Material for sequencing was PBMCs. This TCR was sampled from a male donor in good health and CMV-seronegative. The CDR3 loop reads CASSIIGRAHEQYF. CDR3 DNA: TGTGCCAGCAGCATTATAGGCAGGGCCCACGAGCAGTACTTC.